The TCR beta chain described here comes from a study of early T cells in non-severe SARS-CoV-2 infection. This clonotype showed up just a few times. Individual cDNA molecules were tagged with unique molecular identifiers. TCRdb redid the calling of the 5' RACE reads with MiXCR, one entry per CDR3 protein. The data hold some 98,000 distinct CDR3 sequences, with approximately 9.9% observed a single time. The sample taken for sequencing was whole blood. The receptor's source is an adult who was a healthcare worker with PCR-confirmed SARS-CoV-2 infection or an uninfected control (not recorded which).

DNA of the CDR3: TGTGCCAGCAGTATAACAAGTTTACAAGAGACCCAGTACTTC. This translates into CASSITSLQETQYF. The genes are TRBV28 and TRBJ2-5; D is uncertain. V was pared by 5 bases and J by 2 bases, with 12 bases between. The CDR3 totals 14 residues. Germline V CDR1 and CDR2: MDHEN, SYDVKM.